This is a list of T cell receptor beta chains from one sample in a study of blood T cell repertoires in COVID-19. Assay: immunoSEQ multiplex PCR; the TCRdb copy retains only in-frame clones and omits some. This sample has roughly 90,000 clones, with roughly 76% found just once. The sequenced material came from peripheral blood. Every receptor here comes from an elderly woman with active or convalescent COVID-19. Each CDR3 is given with its conserved first and last residue. A D gene is named only where the DNA matches it firmly. Clone sizes are given selectively: once, few, many, or a class where the clone is expanded.

j_call	clone_size	d_call	v_call	cdr3_aa	cdr3_nt
TRBJ1-5	-	TRBD1	TRBV19	CASSKGQTNQPQHF	TGTGCCAGTAGTAAGGGACAGACCAATCAGCCCCAGCATTTT
TRBJ2-4	-	TRBD1	TRBV5-6	CASSLRQGRAKNIQYF	TGTGCCAGCAGCCTTCGACAGGGTCGGGCCAAAAACATTCAGTACTTC
TRBJ2-7	-	-	TRBV28	CASRSLTRKPGEQYF	TGTGCCAGCAGGAGTTTGACGCGAAAGCCGGGGGAGCAGTACTTC
TRBJ1-6	-	-	TRBV30	CAWNGDYNSPLHF	TGTGCCTGGAACGGGGACTATAATTCACCCCTCCACTTT
TRBJ1-2	-	-	TRBV6-6	CASRLSTGNYGYTF	TGTGCCAGCAGATTATCAACAGGGAACTATGGCTACACCTTC
TRBJ2-2	-	-	TRBV9	CASSESGVNGELFF	TGTGCCAGCAGCGAATCAGGGGTGAACGGGGAGCTGTTTTTT
TRBJ2-7	-	-	TRBV27	CASRRLGVYEQYF	TGTGCCAGCAGGCGACTAGGAGTCTACGAGCAGTACTTC
TRBJ2-5	-	-	TRBV6-5	CASRHSGGQETQYF	TGTGCCAGCAGACACTCAGGGGGGCAAGAGACCCAGTACTTC
TRBJ2-2	once	TRBD2	TRBV11-2	CASSPRPGLAVANTGELFF	TGTGCCAGCAGCCCTCGCCCGGGGCTAGCGGTCGCGAACACCGGGGAGCTGTTTTTT
TRBJ2-3	few	TRBD2	TRBV7-2	CASTGGVTDTQYF	TGTGCCAGCACGGGGGGGGTCACAGATACGCAGTATTTT
TRBJ1-2	once	-	TRBV30	CAWSVLGYGYTF	TGTGCCTGGAGTGTACTCGGCTATGGCTACACCTTC
TRBJ1-2	-	-	TRBV7-9	CASSLGGLGYTF	TGTGCCAGCAGCTTAGGGGGGCTCGGCTACACCTTC
TRBJ1-3	-	TRBD1	TRBV28	CASSPGQGGNTIYF	TGTGCCAGCAGCCCGGGACAGGGTGGAAACACCATATATTTT
TRBJ1-2	-	-	TRBV3-1/TRBV3-2	CASSQAVAVDGYTF	TGTGCCAGCAGCCAAGCTGTGGCAGTTGATGGCTACACCTTC
TRBJ2-7	-	-	TRBV7-2	CASSLEADWEQYF	TGTGCCAGCAGCTTAGAAGCGGATTGGGAGCAGTACTTC
TRBJ1-1	-	-	TRBV5-1	CASSLAYGEAFF	TGCGCCAGCAGCTTAGCCTACGGGGAAGCTTTCTTT
TRBJ1-2	-	TRBD1	TRBV6-4	CASSPTTGGSYTF	TGTGCCAGCAGCCCTACGACAGGGGGAAGCTACACCTTC
TRBJ2-7	-	-	TRBV12-3/TRBV12-4	CASSLQGLKYF	TGTGCCAGCAGCCTTCAGGGGTTGAAGTACTTC
TRBJ1-6	-	TRBD1	TRBV14	CASSPGQTFLHF	TGTGCCAGCAGTCCGGGACAGACCTTTCTCCACTTT
TRBJ2-7	-	TRBD1	TRBV11-2	CASSLGTGGPYEQYF	TGTGCCAGCAGCTTAGGGACAGGGGGACCCTACGAGCAGTACTTC
TRBJ1-2	-	TRBD1	TRBV18	CASSPRGQGYGYTF	TGTGCCAGCTCACCAAGGGGACAGGGGTATGGCTACACCTTC
TRBJ2-3	-	TRBD2	TRBV7-9	CASSLFLAGGNTDTQYF	TGTGCCAGCAGCTTATTCCTAGCGGGAGGTAACACAGATACGCAGTATTTT
TRBJ1-2	-	-	TRBV7-2	CASSWGPGELGGGYTF	TGTGCCAGCAGCTGGGGCCCAGGGGAACTTGGTGGTGGCTACACCTTC
TRBJ2-3	-	TRBD2	TRBV4-1	CASSQDYSAGGPRDTQYF	TGCGCCAGCAGCCAAGATTACTCTGCGGGGGGGCCAAGAGATACGCAGTATTTT
TRBJ1-1	once	-	TRBV28	CASSPLYPTEYSEAFF	TGTGCCAGCAGTCCCCTTTACCCCACAGAATACTCTGAAGCTTTCTTT
TRBJ1-1	-	-	TRBV28	CASKIPGDTEAFF	TGTGCCAGCAAGATTCCGGGGGACACTGAAGCTTTCTTT
TRBJ2-1	once	-	TRBV6-5	CASSGRGADNEQFF	TGTGCCAGCAGCGGCAGGGGGGCGGACAATGAGCAGTTCTTC
TRBJ2-7	-	-	TRBV4-2	CASSLQAPYEQYF	TGTGCCAGCAGCCTGCAGGCTCCCTACGAGCAGTACTTC
TRBJ1-4	-	-	TRBV19	CASSIGGAGGNEKLFF	TGTGCCAGTAGTATAGGGGGTGCAGGAGGTAATGAAAAACTGTTTTTT
TRBJ2-2	-	TRBD2	TRBV2	CASSEVAGDTGELFF	TGTGCCAGCAGTGAAGTAGCGGGAGACACCGGGGAGCTGTTTTTT
TRBJ1-4	-	TRBD1	TRBV29-1	CSAKTGIANEKLFF	TGCAGCGCCAAGACAGGGATAGCTAATGAAAAACTGTTTTTT
TRBJ1-5	-	-	TRBV6-5	CASTFGGEEPQHF	TGTGCCAGCACTTTTGGGGGCGAAGAGCCCCAGCATTTT
TRBJ2-3	-	TRBD1	TRBV5-4	CASSLRGQGGSDTQYF	TGTGCCAGCAGCTTGCGGGGACAGGGGGGCTCAGATACGCAGTATTTT
TRBJ2-3	once	-	TRBV5-1	CASSLVDYTDTQYF	TGCGCCAGCAGCTTGGTTGACTACACAGATACGCAGTATTTT
TRBJ2-3	-	-	TRBV6-4	CASSPAWSTDTQYF	TGTGCCAGCAGCCCCGCGTGGAGCACAGATACGCAGTATTTT
TRBJ1-1	-	-	TRBV5-5	CASSRRPASSTEAFF	TGTGCCAGCAGCCGACGACCCGCTAGTAGCACTGAAGCTTTCTTT
TRBJ1-1	-	TRBD1	TRBV4-3	CASSPRYRGTEAFF	TGCGCCAGCAGCCCTCGTTACAGGGGGACTGAAGCTTTCTTT
TRBJ1-2	-	-	TRBV19	CASQTRLEFYGYTF	TGTGCCAGCCAGACAAGATTAGAGTTCTATGGCTACACCTTC
TRBJ2-3	-	TRBD2	TRBV6-1	CASSESGSGADTQYF	TGTGCCAGCAGTGAGAGCGGGAGTGGGGCAGATACGCAGTATTTT
TRBJ2-6	-	TRBD1	TRBV2	CASSETGRGPGANVLTF	TGTGCCAGCAGTGAAACAGGCAGGGGGCCTGGGGCCAACGTCCTGACTTTC
TRBJ2-7	many	TRBD1	TRBV5-6	CASSLQGVALEQYF	TGTGCCAGCAGCTTGCAGGGGGTGGCCCTCGAGCAGTACTTC
TRBJ1-5	-	-	TRBV28	CASSSGDQPQHF	TGTGCCAGCAGTTCGGGGGATCAGCCCCAGCATTTT
TRBJ1-3	-	-	TRBV7-8	CASSLDGYSGNTIYF	TGTGCCAGCAGCTTAGACGGTTACTCTGGAAACACCATATATTTT
TRBJ2-2	few	-	TRBV30	CAWSVLLSGELFF	-
TRBJ1-6	-	TRBD1	TRBV2	CASSWDRGVNSPLHF	TGTGCCAGCAGCTGGGACAGGGGTGTGAATTCACCCCTCCACTTT
TRBJ2-5	-	-	TRBV7-8	CASSWTLGGQETQYF	TGTGCCAGCAGCTGGACCTTGGGGGGCCAAGAGACCCAGTACTTC
TRBJ1-5	-	-	TRBV28	CASSLAGAGQPQHF	TGTGCCAGCAGTTTGGCGGGCGCGGGTCAGCCCCAGCATTTT
TRBJ1-1	-	-	TRBV19	CASSMRGGAAFF	TGTGCCAGTAGCATGAGGGGGGGAGCTGCTTTCTTT
TRBJ2-7	-	TRBD1	TRBV19	CASSISGGGEQYF	TGTGCCAGTAGTATATCAGGGGGCGGCGAGCAGTACTTC